What follows are 18 T cell receptor beta chains derived from one specimen sequenced in a study of T cell responses to AZD1222 COVID-19 vaccine. Clones were read by immunoSEQ multiplex PCR, and TCRdb kept only the in-frame ones, dropping some. Of about 160,000 clones detected, over 75% appear once; the ten largest clones hold roughly 6.9%. The specimen was peripheral blood, collected on day 0 of AZD1222 vaccination. Receptor source: an adult in good health.

In this sample, this clone turned up a few times. V gene TRBV7-3 combines with J gene TRBJ1-2, with 10 bases identical to TRBD1. The CDR3 spans 17 residues. Germline CDR1 reads SGHTA; CDR2 reads FQGTGA. Trimming cost V 0 bases and J 6 bases; bases outside gene matches: 10. This chain's CDR3 is CASSLTLGGQGSDGYTF. DNA for the CDR3: TGTGCCAGCAGCTTAACTCTTGGGGGACAGGGGTCGGATGGCTACACCTTC.

The chain has TRBV10-3 and TRBJ1-3; D might be TRBD1 (6 bases). This CDR3 spans 12 amino acids. The V end lost 8 bases, the J end lost 2 bases, and 7 bases lay between the germline ends. CDR1 is ENHRY, CDR2 SYGVKD, per germline. The CDR3: CAIEGAGNTIYF. The CDR3 bases are TGTGCCATCGAGGGGGCTGGAAACACCATATATTTT.

CDR3 sequence reads: CASSAATGSGGTEAFF. In nucleotides, the CDR3 is TGTGCCAGCAGCGCGGCAACAGGGTCCGGTGGCACTGAAGCTTTCTTT. This chain connects TRBV9 to TRBJ1-1; TRBD1 might be the D (6 bases). With 3 bases removed from V and 4 bases from J, the gap between germline ends came to 19 bases. Germline loops: CDR1 SGDLS, CDR2 YYNGEE. The CDR3 is made up of 16 amino acids.

The chain carries TRBV25-1 and TRBJ1-6, with D perhaps matching TRBD1 (5 bases). This CDR3 region has 15 residues. Germline V lookup: CDR1 MGHDK, CDR2 SYGVNS. Deletions cut 7 bases from V and 5 bases from J, with 15 bases between. For the CDR3, the DNA is TGTGCCAGCAATGAGGGGACGACCCATAATTCACCCCTCCACTTT. Amino acid sequence: CASNEGTTHNSPLHF.

The gene calls are TRBV6-5 and TRBJ1-6; D call uncertain. The CDR3 runs to 12 residues. The germline V gene encodes CDR1 MNHEY and CDR2 SVGAGI. V lost 4 bases to trimming and J lost 7 bases, with 5 bases between them. CDR3 sequence (DNA): TGTGCCAGCAGTTCGCCGAATTCACCCCTCCACTTT. Its protein product is CASSSPNSPLHF.

This clone was counted once. The chain links TRBV2 to TRBJ2-5; 7 bases fit TRBD1. The CDR3 spans 13 residues. The V and J ends lost 8 bases and 1 base, in that order; junction bases with no gene match: 4. CDR1 SNHLY and CDR2 FYNNEI come from the germline V gene. The DNA for the CDR3 is TGTGCCAGCGAACGGGACAGCCAAGAGACCCAGTACTTC. Translated, it gives CASERDSQETQYF.

This chain joins TRBV7-9 and TRBJ2-1; 7 bases are a match to TRBD2. Per germline, CDR1 SEHNR and CDR2 FQNEAQ (reference sequence). V shed 8 bases and J 4 bases; nucleotides not matched to a gene: 8. This CDR3 is 14 amino acids long. CDR3 nucleotide sequence: TGTGCCAGCCGGCTGGCGGGGGTGTACAATGAGCAGTTCTTC. Protein: CASRLAGVYNEQFF. Filled out from reference TRBV7-9 and TRBJ2-1, the complete variable domain reads DTGVSQNPRHKITKRGQNVTFRCDPISEHNRLYWYRQTLGQGPEFLTYFQNEAQLEKSRLLSDRFSAERPKGSFSTLEIQRTEQGDSAMYLCASRLAGVYNEQFFGPGTRLTVL.

V and J are TRBV7-9 and TRBJ2-7; D is ambiguous. The CDR3 is 14 amino acids. Germline CDR1 SEHNR, CDR2 FQNEAQ (reference sequence). V lost 5 bases and J 6 bases, leaving 17 bases between the germline ends. CDR3 DNA sequence: TGTGCCAGCAGCCCAGCTAGGTCTAAATTCGAGCAGTACTTC. Amino acids: CASSPARSKFEQYF.

The chain employs TRBV15 and TRBJ1-6; TRBD1 aligns across 7 bases. Trimming at V came to 0 bases and at J to 6 bases, leaving 5 bases not matched to a gene. Germline V lookup: CDR1 LNHNV, CDR2 YYDKDF (reference sequence). The CDR3 covers 16 residues. DNA of the CDR3: TGTGCCACCAGCAGAGACTCAGGGGGGGCTAATTCACCCCTCCACTTT. It yields the protein CATSRDSGGANSPLHF.

CDR3: CASSEYAGSVSPLHF. The CDR3, as DNA: TGTGCCAGCAGTGAATATGCAGGATCAGTCTCACCCCTCCACTTT. J is TRBJ1-6 and V is TRBV25-1; unclear D gene. Germline V gene lookup returns CDR1 MGHDK and CDR2 SYGVNS. This CDR3 comprises 15 residues. V was trimmed by 0 bases and J by 10 bases, leaving 13 bases between them.

This clone appeared once. The chain joins TRBV12-1 to TRBJ1-2. TRBV12-1 constitutes a pseudogene. The CDR3 length is 13 residues. CDR3 sequence reads: CASSFEGCTSYTF. CDR3 nucleotide sequence: TGTGCCAGCAGCTTTGAAGGGTGTACTAGCTACACCTTC.

This clone was seen more than once but under ten times. The rearrangement links TRBV27 to TRBJ2-5; tentatively, D is TRBD1 (6 bases). The germline V gene encodes CDR1 MNHEY and CDR2 SMNVEV (reference sequence). Trimming removed 6 bases at V and 5 bases at J, with 25 bases between. The CDR3 is 17 amino acids. The CDR3 coding sequence is TGTGCCAGCAGCCCCACCCTTCGGCGGCAGGGGTGGGAGACCCAGTACTTC. Translation gives CASSPTLRRQGWETQYF.

This chain joins TRBV27 and TRBJ2-2, with D perhaps assigned TRBD1 or TRBD2 (5 bases each). V was trimmed by 3 bases and J by 3 bases, leaving 11 bases between them. Per the germline V gene, CDR1 is MNHEY and CDR2 is SMNVEV (reference sequence). The CDR3 sequence is 15 residues long. CDR3 sequence (DNA): TGTGCCAGCAGTTTTGCAGGGAGCGACACCGGGGAGCTGTTTTTT. Translating it yields CASSFAGSDTGELFF.

The V and J genes are TRBV7-9 and TRBJ1-6; the D is unclear. Germline assignment: CDR1 SEHNR and CDR2 FQNEAQ (reference sequence). The CDR3 consists of 14 residues. V lost 5 bases and J 9 bases, leaving 14 bases between the germline ends. This chain's CDR3 is CASSLGEGISPLHF. The CDR3 DNA sequence: TGTGCCAGCAGCCTAGGCGAGGGAATTTCACCCCTCCACTTT. Full variable domain (missing parts from reference TRBV7-9 and TRBJ1-6): DTGVSQNPRHKITKRGQNVTFRCDPISEHNRLYWYRQTLGQGPEFLTYFQNEAQLEKSRLLSDRFSAERPKGSFSTLEIQRTEQGDSAMYLCASSLGEGISPLHFGNGTRLTVT.

This clone has just a few counts. The CDR3 coding sequence is TGTGCCAGCAGCCATCCGCCGGACTTCACTAGCACAGATACGCAGTATTTT. Residues: CASSHPPDFTSTDTQYF. The chain recombines TRBV7-3 with TRBJ2-3; a weak D match, TRBD2 (5 bases). The CDR3 is 17 residues long. CDR1 and CDR2 from the germline V gene are SGHTA and FQGTGA. The V end lost 5 bases, the J end lost 0 bases, and 18 bases lay between the germline ends.

This rearrangement joins TRBV7-2 to TRBJ1-1; no definite D call. The V end lost 3 bases, the J end lost 4 bases, and 6 bases lay between the germline ends. CDR3 length: 12 residues. Germline CDR1 reads SGHTA; CDR2 reads FQGNSA. This CDR3 reads CASSFLATEAFF. The CDR3 DNA reads TGTGCCAGCAGCTTTTTAGCCACTGAAGCTTTCTTT.

The chain joins TRBV9 to TRBJ2-6; D is possibly TRBD2 (5 bases). There are 18 residues in the CDR3. Germline CDR1 reads SGDLS; CDR2 reads YYNGEE. The ends were cut back, 0 bases at V and 0 bases at J, with 13 bases in the middle. The CDR3 DNA follows: TGTGCCAGCAGCGTAGGCCCGGGAACCCTCTCTGGGGCCAACGTCCTGACTTTC. Its translation: CASSVGPGTLSGANVLTF.

Worth noting for this clone: One junction end disagrees with the germline gene, perhaps due to a read error. This chain joins TRBV30 and TRBJ1-2; maybe TRBD1 (6 bases). This CDR3 is built from 15 residues. Per the germline V gene, CDR1 is GTSNPN and CDR2 is SVGIG (reference sequence). The CDR3: CAWRHPPGVPKPIAF. The DNA for the CDR3 is TGTGCCTGGAGACACCCCCCAGGGGTTCCGAAACCTATCGCTTTC.